The rows below give T cell receptor beta chains drawn from one sample of a study of control samples from healthy donors and cancer patients. Using immunoSEQ multiplex PCR, the repertoire was profiled, and TCRdb retains in-frame clones only, with some absent. The table includes over 80,000 clones, 91% detected once. The specimen sequenced was blood. These receptors all come from a man aged 30 to 45 in good health. Both conserved end residues are part of each CDR3. The order of the fields is J gene, D gene, clone size, V gene, CDR3 DNA, CDR3 protein. A D gene is named only where the DNA matches it firmly. The listing skips clone size in some rows; elsewhere it reads once, few, many or a size class.

J gene: TRBJ2-7; D gene: TRBD1; clone size: NA; V gene: TRBV4-1; CDR3 DNA: TGCGCCAGCAGGCCCGGGACAGGCTACGAGCAGTACTTC; CDR3 protein: CASRPGTGYEQYF
J gene: TRBJ2-4; D gene: NA; clone size: NA; V gene: TRBV4-2; CDR3 DNA: TGTGCCAGCAGCCAAGAAAAAGGTAGTACCAAAAACATTCAGTACTTC; CDR3 protein: CASSQEKGSTKNIQYF
J gene: TRBJ2-6; D gene: NA; clone size: NA; V gene: TRBV2; CDR3 DNA: TGTGCCAGCAGTGACTACAGCTCTGGGGCCAACGTCCTGACTTTC; CDR3 protein: CASSDYSSGANVLTF
J gene: TRBJ1-4; D gene: TRBD1; clone size: once; V gene: TRBV30; CDR3 DNA: TGTGCCTGGAGTTACAGGGGGCGTGGGGAAAAACTGTTTTTT; CDR3 protein: CAWSYRGRGEKLFF
J gene: TRBJ1-5; D gene: NA; clone size: NA; V gene: TRBV2; CDR3 DNA: TGTGCCAGTCGTTTAGGACCTAGCAATCAGCCCCAGCATTTT; CDR3 protein: CASRLGPSNQPQHF
J gene: TRBJ2-1; D gene: NA; clone size: NA; V gene: TRBV7-6; CDR3 DNA: TGTGCCAGCAGCTTAGCGGGGGGAACCTACAATGAGCAGTTCTTC; CDR3 protein: CASSLAGGTYNEQFF
J gene: TRBJ2-3; D gene: NA; clone size: NA; V gene: TRBV30; CDR3 DNA: TGTGCCTGGAAAACCGTTGCGCAGTATTTT; CDR3 protein: CAWKTVAQYF
J gene: TRBJ1-2; D gene: TRBD1; clone size: NA; V gene: TRBV5-6; CDR3 DNA: TGTGCCAGCAGCTACGCCGGGACAGCTTCCTATGGCTACACCTTC; CDR3 protein: CASSYAGTASYGYTF
J gene: TRBJ2-1; D gene: TRBD2; clone size: NA; V gene: TRBV7-2; CDR3 DNA: TGTGCCAGCAGCTTAGCGGTTAGCGGGAGATTAAATGAGCAGTTCTTC; CDR3 protein: CASSLAVSGRLNEQFF
J gene: TRBJ2-1; D gene: NA; clone size: NA; V gene: TRBV11-3; CDR3 DNA: TGTGCCAGCACCCACGGGCCGGGGAATGAGCAGTTCTTC; CDR3 protein: CASTHGPGNEQFF
J gene: TRBJ2-5; D gene: NA; clone size: NA; V gene: TRBV11-2; CDR3 DNA: TGTGCCAGCAGCCTTCAGAGGGAGACCCAGTACTTC; CDR3 protein: CASSLQRETQYF
J gene: TRBJ2-2; D gene: NA; clone size: once; V gene: TRBV5-1; CDR3 DNA: TGCGCCAGCAGCTCTGTTAGCCCCGGGGAGCTGTTTTTT; CDR3 protein: CASSSVSPGELFF
J gene: TRBJ2-7; D gene: NA; clone size: NA; V gene: TRBV11-2; CDR3 DNA: TGTGCCAGCAGCTCAAACCGGGACACCTCCTACGAGCAGTACTTC; CDR3 protein: CASSSNRDTSYEQYF
J gene: TRBJ2-5; D gene: NA; clone size: NA; V gene: TRBV11-2; CDR3 DNA: TGTGCCAGCAGCTCCCGGGACTCAAGAGAGACCCAGTACTTC; CDR3 protein: CASSSRDSRETQYF
J gene: TRBJ2-7; D gene: NA; clone size: NA; V gene: TRBV21-1; CDR3 DNA: TGTGCCAGCAGCAAAGGTGACAGGAAGGGCTCCTACGAGCAGTACTTC; CDR3 protein: CASSKGDRKGSYEQYF
J gene: TRBJ1-6; D gene: TRBD1; clone size: NA; V gene: TRBV28; CDR3 DNA: TGTGCCAGCAGAATTATACGGACAGGTAGTAATTCACCCCTCCACTTT; CDR3 protein: CASRIIRTGSNSPLHF
J gene: TRBJ2-7; D gene: NA; clone size: NA; V gene: TRBV7-8; CDR3 DNA: TGTGCCAGCAGCTTAACCCCACCAGCCGTAGGGTCGCAGTACTTC; CDR3 protein: CASSLTPPAVGSQYF
J gene: TRBJ1-3; D gene: NA; clone size: NA; V gene: TRBV5-4; CDR3 DNA: TGTGCCAGCAGCTTGGCTGGGAACGGAAACACCATATATTTT; CDR3 protein: CASSLAGNGNTIYF
J gene: TRBJ2-1; D gene: NA; clone size: NA; V gene: TRBV7-3; CDR3 DNA: TGTGCCAGCAGCCCAAATACCGGCAATGAGCAGTTCTTC; CDR3 protein: CASSPNTGNEQFF
J gene: TRBJ1-6; D gene: NA; clone size: NA; V gene: TRBV2; CDR3 DNA: TGTGCCAGCAGTGAAGGCTCCTATTCACCCCTCCACTTT; CDR3 protein: CASSEGSYSPLHF
J gene: TRBJ2-4; D gene: NA; clone size: NA; V gene: TRBV4-2; CDR3 DNA: TGTGCCAGCAGCCAAGATTACGGGGCTAGTGGCCCAGTAAACATTCAGTACTTC; CDR3 protein: CASSQDYGASGPVNIQYF
J gene: TRBJ2-2; D gene: NA; clone size: NA; V gene: TRBV12-3/TRBV12-4; CDR3 DNA: TGTGCCAGCAGTAACAGGGACGCCGGGGAGCTGTTTTTT; CDR3 protein: CASSNRDAGELFF
J gene: TRBJ1-1; D gene: TRBD1; clone size: NA; V gene: TRBV28; CDR3 DNA: TGTGCCAGCAGTCTAGTCCTGACAGGGGGCCGAACTGAAGCTTTCTTT; CDR3 protein: CASSLVLTGGRTEAFF
J gene: TRBJ2-1; D gene: TRBD2; clone size: once; V gene: TRBV19; CDR3 DNA: TGTGCCAGTTCGACGGGACCCCGGGGGGGCTACAATGAGCAGTTCTTC; CDR3 protein: CASSTGPRGGYNEQFF
J gene: TRBJ1-1; D gene: NA; clone size: NA; V gene: TRBV27; CDR3 DNA: TGTGCCAGCAGTTTATCTGTCTGGGAGGAGGACACTGAAGCTTTCTTT; CDR3 protein: CASSLSVWEEDTEAFF
J gene: TRBJ1-6; D gene: NA; clone size: once; V gene: TRBV28; CDR3 DNA: TGTGCCACGCGCCCGGGGGATTATAATTCACCCCTCCACTTT; CDR3 protein: CATRPGDYNSPLHF